This TCR beta chain was sequenced during a study of early T cells in non-severe SARS-CoV-2 infection. Study summary: Bulk RNA isolated from unsorted whole blood underwent sequencing; chains were not paired.

In the case of this clonotype: Its antigen remains unidentified.

V lost 3 bases and J 8 bases, leaving 23 bases between the germline ends. This CDR3 comprises 17 residues. The germline CDR1 and CDR2 sequences are GTSNPN and SVGIG (reference sequence). Individual cDNA molecules were tagged with unique molecular identifiers. TCRdb re-analysed the 5' RACE reads in MiXCR, keeping a single row per CDR3 protein. The sample has some 91,000 distinct CDR3 sequences, approximately 10% seen once. Study-wide results and limits: The study's VDJdb matching favored anti-spike CD8 responses and missed private and CD4 specificities.

This specimen consisted of whole blood, obtained at baseline. The source of this sequence is an adult who was a healthcare worker with PCR-confirmed SARS-CoV-2 infection or an uninfected control (not recorded which). The chain joins TRBV30 to TRBJ1-6; tentative D call: TRBD1 (5 bases). In nucleotides, the CDR3 is TGTGCCTGGAGCGAAGGGACGCACCGGAGGAGGGATTCACCCCTCCACTTT. Amino acid sequence: CAWSEGTHRRRDSPLHF.